The source of this T cell receptor beta chain is a study of identical twins. Germline CDR1 reads DFQATT; CDR2 reads SNEGSKA (reference sequence). The CDR3 runs to 15 residues. V dropped 0 bases and J dropped 1; count of bases not matched to a gene: 5. Using its own MiXCR run on the 5' RACE reads, TCRdb lists one record per CDR3 protein. Of some 1,600,000 distinct CDR3 sequences in the sample, less than 35% are singletons; the top ten hold 0.25% to 0.3%. The sample consisted of cord blood. The source is a newborn girl in good health. The chain carries TRBV20-1 and TRBJ2-7; 8 positions match TRBD2. This CDR3 reads CSARDVASGSYEQYF. For the CDR3, the DNA is TGCAGTGCTAGAGATGTCGCTAGCGGGTCCTACGAGCAGTACTTC.